Reported below is one T cell receptor beta chain. This clonotype appeared a few times. No antigen is known for it. No much larger clone is present one base from it, and per-base qualities are unavailable. These data belong to a study of T-cell memory formation after mild COVID-19 (dated by TCRdb to the early 2020s). For context, the study as a whole: Most TCR sequence clusters were specific to one of the two donors. T-cell clones expanding and contracting after mild COVID-19 in two donors were tracked by longitudinal TCRalpha and TCRbeta repertoire sequencing. The cohort was made up of two young adult volunteers, one female and one male, who were previously healthy. Study-wide findings and limitations: Clones contracting from day 15 to 85 had balanced CD4/CD8 phenotypes, while a second wave expanding from day 15 to 37 was biased towards CD4+. Whether the second-wave clones peaking on day 37 were SARS-CoV-2 specific was not confirmed. Contracting CD4+ clones appeared mostly in the CM and EM memory subsets, whereas CD8+ clones were enriched in EMRA. Some responding clones were detected in pre-infection memory, suggesting pre-existing cross-reactive memory T cells joined the SARS-CoV-2 response. The study included only a couple of mild cases, and larger cohorts that include severe cases with pre-infection samples were judged to be necessary.

V is cut by 6 bases and J by 6 bases, and the space between the germline ends is 11 bases. Looking up the germline V gene yields CDR1 MGHDK and CDR2 SYGVNS. From the cysteine through the phenylalanine, the CDR3 covers 12 amino acids. Only the CDR3 portion is preserved as DNA: 36 bases, with reading frame beginning at the first base. Ficoll-Paque density gradient centrifugation was used to isolate PBMCs. Sequencing used an Illumina NovaSeq 6000. TCRalpha and TCRbeta cDNA libraries were built by 5'RACE with constant-segment primers, adding sample barcodes and unique molecular identifiers. RNA was extracted from every sample with Trizol reagent. Libraries were amplified in two PCR steps, with a second sample barcode and Illumina TruSeq adapters added in the second step. The libraries were sequenced on an Illumina NovaSeq using 2 x 150 bp paired-end reads. The paper's processing steps were these. Demultiplexing of reads and collapsing into UMI-guided consensus sequences were performed with migec v1.2.7. With mixcr v2.1.11, UMI consensuses were aligned to TRA and TRB V and J templates and assembled into clonotypes. A clonotype was counted as expanded or contracted only if both edgeR and NoisET called the change significant, with noise models trained on biological replicates. edgeR calls used a false discovery rate-adjusted p below 0.01 and a log2 fold-change threshold of 1. As an exploratory analysis of dynamics, PCA with hierarchical clustering was applied to max-normalized trajectories of the 1000 most abundant clonotypes. Separately sequenced CD4+ and CD8+ repertoires were used to assign the CD4 or CD8 phenotype of responding clones. The raw public reads went through TCRdb reprocessing: fastp at Q25, MiXCR clone calling, in-frame beta chains kept. Identical CDR3 proteins give one entry, which carries the most common genes and DNA. For this entry, the V and J calls and clone size follow TCRdb and not the study's own pipeline. The sample table contains hundreds of thousands of distinct CDR3 sequences; only one count was recorded for just over 15% of them. The top ten hold 2.1% of the sample.

Sequenced: PBMCs or a T cell subset sorted from them (not recorded which). The chain was built from TRBV25-1 and TRBJ1-2; D gene: possibly TRBD1, on 5 matching bases. This clonotype originated in an adult woman who had mild COVID-19 (a few samples of this study predate the infection). The sample titles of this study are shuffled in the database, so cell type and time point are left out; the donor was told from shared clones. The CDR3 sequence is CASRDIWNGYTF. The DNA is as follows: TGTGCCAGCAGGGACATATGGAATGGCTACACCTTC.